Presented here are 24 T cell receptor beta chains from one specimen sequenced in a study of T cell responses to AZD1222 COVID-19 vaccine. Sequenced by immunoSEQ multiplex PCR; TCRdb stores in-frame clones only, minus some. The sample consists of 120,000 or so clones, 85% to 90% of them appearing once. The specimen comprised peripheral blood, sampled on day 0 of AZD1222 vaccination. The receptor source for this set is an adult in good health.

CDR3 nucleotide sequence: TGTGCCAGCAGCGTGGGACAGGGGGAACTACTCTATGGCTACACCTTC. Its protein product is CASSVGQGELLYGYTF. The rearrangement links TRBV9 to TRBJ1-2, with 11 bases identical to TRBD1. Losses at the gene ends were 2 bases for V and 4 bases for J; bases not matched to a gene: 7. CDR3 size: 16 residues. Germline-derived CDR1 and CDR2 are SGDLS and YYNGEE.

The chain has TRBV10-3 and TRBJ1-1; TRBD1 aligns across 8 bases. Germline lookup yields CDR1 ENHRY and CDR2 SYGVKD. The CDR3 length is 14 residues. Germline trimming cut 6 bases from V and 5 bases from J; bases unmatched to any gene: 8. The CDR3 here is CAIRQGAKGTEAFF. The CDR3 DNA reads TGTGCCATCAGGCAGGGGGCCAAGGGAACTGAAGCTTTCTTT.

The J gene is TRBJ1-5, the V gene TRBV2; D uncertain. Looked up from germline, CDR1 is SNHLY and CDR2 is FYNNEI. This CDR3 has 12 amino acids. Trimming stripped 6 bases from V and 4 bases from J, with 7 bases between. CDR3 in DNA: TGTGCCAGCAGGCGACAAAATCAGCCCCAGCATTTT. It encodes CASRRQNQPQHF.

The chain couples TRBV7-8 to TRBJ1-1, with 7 positions matching TRBD1. The CDR3 sequence is 15 residues long. J lost 6 bases, V lost 7 bases, and 14 bases had no gene match. Per germline, CDR1 SGHVS and CDR2 FQNEAQ. The CDR3 nucleotides are TGTGCCAGCACCCAACCCCGACAGGGCTCTCCTGAAGCTTTCTTT. It encodes CASTQPRQGSPEAFF.

The V and J genes are TRBV6-2 or TRBV6-3 and TRBJ2-7; TRBD2 agrees at 10 bases. V lost 2 bases, J lost 2 bases, and 6 bases stayed unmatched. Germline CDR1 MNHEY, CDR2 SVGEGT. The CDR3 covers 16 residues. The CDR3 protein is CASSYGLAGDPYEQYF. CDR3 in DNA: TGTGCCAGCAGTTACGGGCTAGCGGGAGATCCCTACGAGCAGTACTTC.

The chain uses TRBV6-5 and TRBJ2-1; no reliable D call. The CDR3 has 15 amino acids. Germline V gene data show CDR1 as MNHEY and CDR2 as SVGAGI. V shed 2 bases and J shed 0 bases, with 8 bases lying between them. CDR3 in amino acids: CASSYAAVSYNEQFF. CDR3 coding DNA: TGTGCCAGCAGTTACGCGGCGGTCTCCTACAATGAGCAGTTCTTC.

This rearrangement joins TRBV5-1 to TRBJ1-5; 7 bases fit TRBD1. Per germline, CDR1 SGHRS and CDR2 YFSETQ. The CDR3 extends over 17 amino acids. The trim removed 4 bases at V and 1 base at J, leaving 11 bases unmatched. CDR3 protein: CASSPTYSGGSNQPQHF. Written as DNA, the CDR3 is TGCGCCAGCAGCCCTACATATTCAGGGGGGAGCAATCAGCCCCAGCATTTT.

The V call is TRBV28, the J call TRBJ1-1; TRBD1 is a possible D gene (6 bases). V lost 10 bases and J 4 bases, leaving 16 bases between the germline ends. Germline V gives CDR1 MDHEN, CDR2 SYDVKM. There are 13 residues in the CDR3. The CDR3 sequence is CATQRGRGTEAFF. CDR3 bases: TGTGCCACCCAGAGGGGGAGAGGCACTGAAGCTTTCTTT.

The CDR3 loop reads CSASGGRKNTEAFF. CDR3 bases: TGCAGTGCTAGTGGGGGCAGGAAGAACACTGAAGCTTTCTTT. This chain joins TRBV20-1 and TRBJ1-1; tentatively, D is TRBD1 (6 bases). The length of the CDR3 is 14 residues. Germline V gene lookup returns CDR1 DFQATT and CDR2 SNEGSKA (reference sequence). With 3 bases removed from V and 1 base from J, the gap between germline ends came to 12 bases.

The CDR3 nucleotides read TGTGCCAGCAGCTTAGATCTAGCCTATGAGCAGTTCTTC. Its translation: CASSLDLAYEQFF. The rearrangement links TRBV7-9 to TRBJ2-1, with TRBD2 as a possible D gene (5 bases). The CDR3 extends over 13 amino acids. The V gene's germline CDR1 is SEHNR and CDR2 FQNEAQ (reference sequence). Trimming left V 1 base short and J 8 bases short, with 9 bases between.

The V and J genes are TRBV6-2 or TRBV6-3 and TRBJ2-1; 9 positions agree with TRBD2. Germline V lookup: CDR1 MNHEY, CDR2 SVGEGT. The CDR3 consists of 16 residues. V shed 6 bases, J shed 7 bases, and the junction held 13 bases outside the gene matches. CDR3 in DNA: TGTGCCAGCAGGCCTAGAACCGGGACTAGCCGTAATGAGCAGTTCTTC. Amino acids: CASRPRTGTSRNEQFF.

J is TRBJ1-6 and V is TRBV5-5, with no clear D. Deletions cut 6 bases from V and 7 bases from J, with 14 bases between. The CDR3 is 14 residues long. Germline CDR1 is SGHKS and CDR2 is YYEKEE (reference sequence). The CDR3 spells CASNLDGRNSPLHF. The CDR3 DNA is TGTGCCAGCAACTTAGACGGACGAAATTCACCCCTCCACTTT.

The V call is TRBV27, the J call TRBJ1-1; D not resolved. Germline CDR1 MNHEY, CDR2 SMNVEV (reference sequence). CDR3 length equals 14 residues. The ends were cut back, 2 bases at V and 5 bases at J, with 12 bases in the middle. The CDR3 reads CASSLGPLGTEAFF. CDR3 coding DNA: TGTGCCAGCAGTTTAGGCCCCTTGGGGACTGAAGCTTTCTTT.

This CDR3 is CASSWGQGNSPLHF. The CDR3, as DNA: TGTGCCAGCAGCTGGGGACAGGGGAATTCACCCCTCCACTTT. This rearrangement joins TRBV6-2 or TRBV6-3 to TRBJ1-6; TRBD1 matches 10 bases. V dropped 6 bases and J dropped 7; count of bases not matched to a gene: 3. Germline V gene sequence: CDR1 MNHEY, CDR2 SVGEGT. CDR3 size: 14 residues.

This chain connects TRBV18 to TRBJ1-1; the match to TRBD1 covers 8 bases. Germline values: CDR1 KGHSH, CDR2 LQKENI. The CDR3 has 14 amino acids. With V trimmed by 5 bases and J by 3 bases, 5 bases remained unmatched. The chain's CDR3 is CASSGQGGDTEAFF. The CDR3 DNA sequence: TGTGCCAGCTCAGGACAGGGAGGAGACACTGAAGCTTTCTTT.

The chain recombines TRBV20-1 with TRBJ2-7; D is unresolved. The CDR3 has 12 residues. V shed 3 bases and J shed 0 bases, with 6 bases lying between them. Germline CDR1 reads DFQATT; CDR2 reads SNEGSKA (reference sequence). The CDR3 spells CSASASSYEQYF. CDR3 DNA sequence: TGCAGTGCTAGTGCGTCCTCCTACGAGCAGTACTTC.

The V and J genes are TRBV19 and TRBJ1-5, with D perhaps TRBD1 (5 bases). Germline V lookup: CDR1 LNHDA, CDR2 SQIVND (reference sequence). The CDR3 is 13 residues long. Deletions cut 4 bases from V and 3 bases from J, with 7 bases between. CDR3 in amino acids: CASSRDFNQPQHF. The CDR3 DNA reads TGTGCCAGTAGTAGGGACTTCAATCAGCCCCAGCATTTT. The whole variable domain, filled in from reference TRBV19 and TRBJ1-5, reads DGGITQSPKYLFRKEGQNVTLSCEQNLNHDAMYWYRQDPGQGLRLIYYSQIVNDFQKGDIAEGYSVSREKKESFPLTVTSAQKNPTAFYLCASSRDFNQPQHFGDGTRLSIL.

The chain joins TRBV6-5 to TRBJ2-7, with TRBD2 matching over 9 bases. The CDR3 consists of 14 residues. Unmatched junction bases numbered 13, after V lost 10 bases and J lost 6 bases. Germline V gives CDR1 MNHEY, CDR2 SVGAGI. CDR3 DNA: TGTGCCACTAACGCGGGCGGGAGGGCGACCGAGCAGTACTTC. This gives the protein CATNAGGRATEQYF.

This chain joins TRBV10-3 and TRBJ2-7; 8 nucleotides agree with TRBD1. With 10 bases clipped from V and 3 bases from J, the junction kept 5 bases outside the gene matches. This CDR3 contains 12 residues. Germline CDR1 and CDR2: ENHRY and SYGVKD. The CDR3, as DNA: TGTGCCACCTGGGGACAGGACTACGAGCAGTACTTC. Translating it yields CATWGQDYEQYF.

The rearrangement links TRBV6-4 to TRBJ2-6; TRBD1 matches 7 bases. V trimming: 2 bases; J trimming: 4 bases; junction bases outside the gene matches: 5. The CDR3 has 16 amino acids. Germline CDR1 MRHNA, CDR2 SNTAGT. The CDR3 reads CASSDDRVVGANVLTF. The CDR3 region has the DNA TGTGCCAGCAGTGACGACAGGGTGGTAGGGGCCAACGTCCTGACTTTC.

The chain recombines TRBV3-1 (or the pseudogene TRBV3-2) with TRBJ1-5; 11 positions agree with TRBD1. The CDR3 runs to 15 residues. V lost 4 bases to trimming and J lost 4 bases; unmatched junction nucleotides: 3. In germline, CDR1 is LGHDT, CDR2 YNNKEL (reference sequence). Here the CDR3 reads CASSPGTGGNQPQHF. CDR3 DNA sequence: TGTGCCAGCAGCCCCGGGACAGGGGGGAATCAGCCCCAGCATTTT.

The V call is TRBV2, the J call TRBJ1-2; D perhaps matches TRBD1 (5 bases). Germline V gene lookup returns CDR1 SNHLY and CDR2 FYNNEI. CDR3 length: 15 amino acids. V was cut by 7 bases and J by 4 bases, with 19 bases left in between. CDR3 protein: CASTFTWGDSYGYTF. The CDR3 DNA reads as TGTGCCAGCACTTTCACTTGGGGGGATAGCTATGGCTACACCTTC.

This chain links TRBV19 with TRBJ2-6; D ambiguous. V was shortened by 3 bases and J by 0 bases, with 15 bases between the two germline ends. The CDR3 is 18 residues long. Germline CDR1 LNHDA, CDR2 SQIVND (reference sequence). The CDR3 DNA sequence: TGTGCCAGTAGTATGGTCAGGACCGGCGTCTCTGGGGCCAACGTCCTGACTTTC. Translating it yields CASSMVRTGVSGANVLTF.

The chain links TRBV14 to TRBJ2-7; possible D gene TRBD2, 6 bases. Germline CDR1 and CDR2: SGHDN and FVKESK. CDR3 size: 16 residues. The ends were cut back, 4 bases at V and 6 bases at J, with 22 bases in the middle. CDR3 nucleotide sequence: TGTGCCAGCAGCCGGACCGGACTATTAGGGCCTTCCGAGCAGTACTTC. Encoded protein: CASSRTGLLGPSEQYF.